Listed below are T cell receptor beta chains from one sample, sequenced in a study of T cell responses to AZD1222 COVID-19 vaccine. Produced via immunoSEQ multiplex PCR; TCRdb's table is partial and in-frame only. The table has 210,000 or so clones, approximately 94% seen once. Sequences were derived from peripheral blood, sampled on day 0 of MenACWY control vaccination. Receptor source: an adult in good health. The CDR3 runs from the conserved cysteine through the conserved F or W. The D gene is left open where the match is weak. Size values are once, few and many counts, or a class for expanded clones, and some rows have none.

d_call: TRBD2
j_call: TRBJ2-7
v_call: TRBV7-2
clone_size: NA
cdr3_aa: CASSDRGGVPYEQYF
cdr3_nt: TGTGCCAGCAGCGACCGGGGGGGCGTCCCCTACGAGCAGTACTTC

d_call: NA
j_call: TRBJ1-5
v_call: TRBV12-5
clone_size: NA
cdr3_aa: CASGTAPMGGANQPQHF
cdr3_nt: TGTGCTAGTGGTACCGCGCCGATGGGGGGAGCAAATCAGCCCCAGCATTTT

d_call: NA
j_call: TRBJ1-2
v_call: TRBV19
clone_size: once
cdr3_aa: CASSPPANYGYTF
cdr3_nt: TGTGCCAGTAGCCCCCCCGCTAACTATGGCTACACCTTC

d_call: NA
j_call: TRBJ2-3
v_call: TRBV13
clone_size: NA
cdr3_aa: CASSLDRTDTQYF
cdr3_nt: TGTGCCAGCAGCTTAGATCGCACAGATACGCAGTATTTT

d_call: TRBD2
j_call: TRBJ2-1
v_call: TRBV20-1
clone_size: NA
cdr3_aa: CSASFGLAGLRNEQFF
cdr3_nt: TGCAGTGCTAGTTTCGGACTAGCGGGGCTCCGCAATGAGCAGTTCTTC

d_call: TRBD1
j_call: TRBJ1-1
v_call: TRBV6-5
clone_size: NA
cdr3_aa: CASSPWTGRTEAFF
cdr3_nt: TGTGCCAGCAGTCCATGGACAGGGAGGACTGAAGCTTTCTTT

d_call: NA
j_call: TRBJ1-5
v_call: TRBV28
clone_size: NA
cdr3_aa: CASSSPSGLQPQHF
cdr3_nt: TGTGCCAGCAGTTCCCCGTCGGGGCTTCAGCCCCAGCATTTT

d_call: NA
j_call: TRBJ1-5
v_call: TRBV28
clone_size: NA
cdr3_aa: CASTLGGNQPQHF
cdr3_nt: TGTGCCAGCACCCTGGGCGGCAATCAGCCCCAGCATTTT

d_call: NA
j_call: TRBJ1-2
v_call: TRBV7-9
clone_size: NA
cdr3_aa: CASSPTSNYGYTF
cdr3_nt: TGTGCCAGCAGTCCGACATCTAACTATGGCTACACCTTC

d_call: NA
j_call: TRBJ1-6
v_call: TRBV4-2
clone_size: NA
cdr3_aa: CASSQESNSPLHF
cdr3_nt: TGTGCCAGCAGCCAAGAGAGTAATTCACCCCTCCACTTT

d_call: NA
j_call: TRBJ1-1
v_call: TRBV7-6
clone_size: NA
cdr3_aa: CASSLGPGGGTEAFF
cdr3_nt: TGTGCCAGCAGCTTAGGTCCTGGGGGTGGCACTGAAGCTTTCTTT

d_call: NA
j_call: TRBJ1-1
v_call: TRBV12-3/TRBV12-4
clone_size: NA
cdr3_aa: CASSLDSGEAFF
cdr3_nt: TGTGCCAGCAGCCTTGACAGCGGTGAAGCTTTCTTT

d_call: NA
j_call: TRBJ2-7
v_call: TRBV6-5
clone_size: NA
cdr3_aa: CASIPTDGICCEQYF
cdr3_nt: TGTGCCAGCATTCCCACGGACGGGATTTGTTGCGAGCAGTACTTC

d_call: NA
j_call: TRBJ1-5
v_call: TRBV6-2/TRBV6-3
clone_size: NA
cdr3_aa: CASSYDGHSNQPQHF
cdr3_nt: TGTGCCAGCAGTTACGACGGTCATAGCAATCAGCCCCAGCATTTT

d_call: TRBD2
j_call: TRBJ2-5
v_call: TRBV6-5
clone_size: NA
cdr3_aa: CASSRLAGVGETQYF
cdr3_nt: TGTGCCAGCAGTAGACTAGCGGGGGTCGGGGAGACCCAGTACTTC

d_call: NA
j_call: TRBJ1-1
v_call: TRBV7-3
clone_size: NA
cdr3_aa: CASSSQRNTEAFF
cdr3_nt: TGTGCCAGCAGTTCACAGAGGAACACTGAAGCTTTCTTT

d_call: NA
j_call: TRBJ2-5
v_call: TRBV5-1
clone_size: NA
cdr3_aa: CASSLLTAQETQYF
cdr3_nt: TGCGCCAGCAGCTTGTTGACGGCCCAAGAGACCCAGTACTTC

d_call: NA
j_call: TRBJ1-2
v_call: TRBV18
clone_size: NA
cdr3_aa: CASSPDRGYGYTF
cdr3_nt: TGTGCCAGCTCACCTGACCGGGGCTATGGCTACACCTTC

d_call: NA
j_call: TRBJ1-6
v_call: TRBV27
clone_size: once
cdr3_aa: CASSLGGPNSPLHF
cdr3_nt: TGTGCCAGCAGTTTAGGGGGCCCTAATTCACCCCTCCACTTT

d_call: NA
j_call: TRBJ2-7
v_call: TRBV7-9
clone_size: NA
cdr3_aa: CASSFTGLREQYF
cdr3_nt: TGTGCCAGCAGCTTTACAGGGCTGAGGGAGCAGTACTTC

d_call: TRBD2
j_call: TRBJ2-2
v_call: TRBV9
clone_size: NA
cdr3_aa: CASSRGSVTLGGELFF
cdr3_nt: TGTGCCAGCAGCCGCGGGAGTGTGACACTGGGCGGGGAGCTGTTTTTT

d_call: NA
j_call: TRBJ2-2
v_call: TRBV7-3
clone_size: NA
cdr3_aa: CASRNTGELFF
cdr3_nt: TGTGCCAGCAGAAACACCGGGGAGCTGTTTTTT

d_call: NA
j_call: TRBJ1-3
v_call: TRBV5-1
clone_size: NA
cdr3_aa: CASSQQGRDSGNTIYF
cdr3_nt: TGCGCCAGCAGCCAACAGGGTAGAGACTCTGGAAACACCATATATTTT

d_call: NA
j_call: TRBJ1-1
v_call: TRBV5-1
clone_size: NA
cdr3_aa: CASSPGQNTEAFF
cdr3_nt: TGCGCCAGCAGCCCTGGACAGAACACTGAAGCTTTCTTT

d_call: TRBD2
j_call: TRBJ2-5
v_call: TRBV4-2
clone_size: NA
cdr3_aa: CASSPSTSGGGETQYF
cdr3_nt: TGTGCCAGCAGCCCATCTACTAGCGGGGGGGGAGAGACCCAGTACTTC

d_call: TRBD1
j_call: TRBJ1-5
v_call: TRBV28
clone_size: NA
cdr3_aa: CASRTGNQNQPQHF
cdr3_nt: TGTGCCAGCAGGACAGGGAATCAGAATCAGCCCCAGCATTTT

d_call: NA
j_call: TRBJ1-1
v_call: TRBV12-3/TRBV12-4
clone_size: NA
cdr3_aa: CASSLLSTEAFF
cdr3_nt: TGTGCCAGCAGTTTGTTAAGCACTGAAGCTTTCTTT

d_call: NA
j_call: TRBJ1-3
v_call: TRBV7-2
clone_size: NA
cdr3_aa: CASSLTWTSGNTIYF
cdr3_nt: TGTGCCAGCAGCTTAACATGGACCTCTGGAAACACCATATATTTT

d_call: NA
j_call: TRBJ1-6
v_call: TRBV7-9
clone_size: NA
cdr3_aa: CASSLDSGSSYNSPLHF
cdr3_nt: TGTGCCAGCAGCTTAGATTCCGGGAGCTCCTATAATTCACCCCTCCACTTT

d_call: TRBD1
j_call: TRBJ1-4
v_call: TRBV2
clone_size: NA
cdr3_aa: CASSQNRGPGEKLFF
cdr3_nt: TGTGCCAGCAGTCAGAACAGGGGGCCTGGTGAAAAACTGTTTTTT

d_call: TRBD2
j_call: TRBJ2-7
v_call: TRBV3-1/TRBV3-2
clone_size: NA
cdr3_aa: CASSQGRGETYEQYF
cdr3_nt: TGTGCCAGCAGCCAAGGGCGGGGGGAGACCTACGAGCAGTACTTC

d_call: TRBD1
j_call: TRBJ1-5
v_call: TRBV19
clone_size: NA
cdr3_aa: CASSIRPGQAFYSNQPQHF
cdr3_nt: TGTGCCAGTAGTATACGACCGGGACAGGCCTTCTATAGCAATCAGCCCCAGCATTTT

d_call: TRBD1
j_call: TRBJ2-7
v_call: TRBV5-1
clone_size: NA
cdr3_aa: CASSPRTGGGHEQYF
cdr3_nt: TGCGCCAGCAGCCCTAGGACAGGGGGAGGGCACGAGCAGTACTTC

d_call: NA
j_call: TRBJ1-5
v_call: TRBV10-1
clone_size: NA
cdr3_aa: CASTATGNQPQHF
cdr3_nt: TGCGCCAGCACCGCGACGGGGAATCAGCCCCAGCATTTT

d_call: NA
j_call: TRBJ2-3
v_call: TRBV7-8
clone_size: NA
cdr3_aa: CASSGGLDTQYF
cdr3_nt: TGTGCCAGCAGCGGGGGACTAGATACGCAGTATTTT

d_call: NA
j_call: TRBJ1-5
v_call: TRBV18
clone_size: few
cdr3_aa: CASSSDKARNQPQHF
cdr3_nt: TGTGCCAGCTCATCGGACAAGGCCCGCAATCAGCCCCAGCATTTT

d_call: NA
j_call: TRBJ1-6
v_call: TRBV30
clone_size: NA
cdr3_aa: CAWSEGNSPLHF
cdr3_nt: TGTGCCTGGAGTGAAGGGAATTCACCCCTCCACTTT

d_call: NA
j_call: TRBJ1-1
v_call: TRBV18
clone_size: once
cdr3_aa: CASSPDGDGEAFF
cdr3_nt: TGTGCCAGCTCCCCTGATGGGGACGGTGAAGCTTTCTTT

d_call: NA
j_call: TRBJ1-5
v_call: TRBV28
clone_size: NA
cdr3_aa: CASSLWGQPQHF
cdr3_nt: TGTGCCAGCAGTTTATGGGGACAGCCCCAGCATTTT

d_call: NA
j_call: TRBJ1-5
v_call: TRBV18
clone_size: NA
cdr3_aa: CASSFDSTQPQHF
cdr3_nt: TGTGCCAGCTCATTCGACAGCACTCAGCCCCAGCATTTT

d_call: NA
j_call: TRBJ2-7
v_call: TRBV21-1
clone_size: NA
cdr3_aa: CASSNDGGGSYEQYF
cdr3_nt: TGTGCCAGCAGCAATGATGGGGGGGGTTCCTACGAGCAGTACTTC

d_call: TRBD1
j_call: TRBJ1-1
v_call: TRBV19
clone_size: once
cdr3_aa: CAARTGGKPMNTEAFF
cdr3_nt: TGTGCCGCCCGGACAGGGGGGAAACCGATGAACACTGAAGCTTTCTTT

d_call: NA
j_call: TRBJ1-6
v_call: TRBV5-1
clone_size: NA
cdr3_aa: CASSSLGLPLHF
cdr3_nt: TGCGCCAGCAGCTCCCTAGGCCTCCCCCTCCACTTT

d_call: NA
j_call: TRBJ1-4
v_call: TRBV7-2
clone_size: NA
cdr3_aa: CASSLRANEKLFF
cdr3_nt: TGTGCCAGCAGCTTGAGGGCTAATGAAAAACTGTTTTTT

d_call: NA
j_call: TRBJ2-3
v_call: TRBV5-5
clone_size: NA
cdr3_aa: CASSLTSTDTQYF
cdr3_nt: TGTGCCAGCAGCCTGACTAGCACAGATACGCAGTATTTT

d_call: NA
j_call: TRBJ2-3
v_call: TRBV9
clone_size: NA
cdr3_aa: CASSVGSLGPGGDTQYF
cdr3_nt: TGTGCCAGCAGCGTAGGTTCCTTGGGGCCAGGGGGGGATACGCAGTATTTT